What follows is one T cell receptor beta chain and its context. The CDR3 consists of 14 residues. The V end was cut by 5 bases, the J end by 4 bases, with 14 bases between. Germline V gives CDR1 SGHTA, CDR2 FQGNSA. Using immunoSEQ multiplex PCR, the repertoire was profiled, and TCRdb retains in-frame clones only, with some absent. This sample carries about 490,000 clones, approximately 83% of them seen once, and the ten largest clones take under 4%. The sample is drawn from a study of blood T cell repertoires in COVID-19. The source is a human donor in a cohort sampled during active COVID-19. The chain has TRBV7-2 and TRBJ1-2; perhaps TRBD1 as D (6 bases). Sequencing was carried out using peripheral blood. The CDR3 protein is CASSPTGGGYGYTF. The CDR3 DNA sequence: TGTGCCAGCAGCCCGACAGGTGGGGGCTATGGCTACACCTTC. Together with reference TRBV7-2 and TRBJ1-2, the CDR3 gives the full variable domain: GAGVSQSPSNKVTEKGKDVELRCDPISGHTALYWYRQSLGQGLEFLIYFQGNSAPDKSGLPSDRFSAERTGGSVSTLTIQRTQQEDSAVYLCASSPTGGGYGYTFGSGTRLTVV.